Sequencing of this T cell receptor beta chain was carried out in a study of cytotoxic CD8 clonotypes in ibrutinib-treated CLL. Study-wide context: Collecting the response samples happened after a median 12 months of treatment, with a range of 6 to 36.

A note on this clone: Its antigen is as yet unknown.

The data were produced by immunoSEQ multiplex PCR, yet TCRdb's version contains in-frame clones alone and is incomplete. The table has fewer than 300,000 clones, roughly 76% seen once; the top ten hold roughly 5%. Study conclusions and caveats: Baseline clonality, above age-matched healthy donor levels, tracked circulating CD8+ T-cell counts.

This TCR was recovered from a human donor with chronic lymphocytic leukemia. The material sequenced was PBMCs, taken at disease progression, from a patient treated with ibrutinib.

As DNA, the CDR3 is TGTGCCAGCAGCCGTGGGGCCAGGGTCGAAGAGACCCAGTACTTC. Protein sequence: CASSRGARVEETQYF. The chain links TRBV28 to TRBJ2-5; D perhaps matches TRBD1 (5 bases). Germline CDR1 reads MDHEN; CDR2 reads SYDVKM. The CDR3 runs to 15 residues. Trimming removed 6 bases at V and 3 bases at J, with 17 bases between.